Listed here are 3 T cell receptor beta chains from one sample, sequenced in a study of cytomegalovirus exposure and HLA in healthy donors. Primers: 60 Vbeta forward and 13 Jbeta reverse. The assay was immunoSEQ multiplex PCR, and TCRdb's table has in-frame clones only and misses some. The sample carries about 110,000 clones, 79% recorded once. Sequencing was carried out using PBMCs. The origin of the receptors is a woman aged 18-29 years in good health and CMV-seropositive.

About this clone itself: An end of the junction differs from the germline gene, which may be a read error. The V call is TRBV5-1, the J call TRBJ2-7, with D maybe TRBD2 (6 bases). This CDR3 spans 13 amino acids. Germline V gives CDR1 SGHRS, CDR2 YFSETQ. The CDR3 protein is CASRLGGTYEQYF. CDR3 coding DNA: TGCGCCAGCAGATTGGGCGGGACCTACGAGCAGTACTTC.

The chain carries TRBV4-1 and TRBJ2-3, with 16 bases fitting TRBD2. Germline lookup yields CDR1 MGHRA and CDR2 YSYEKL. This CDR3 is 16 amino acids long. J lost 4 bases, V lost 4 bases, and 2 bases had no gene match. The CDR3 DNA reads TGCGCCAGCAGCCGGGGACTAGCGGGAGGGCCAGATACGCAGTATTTT. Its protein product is CASSRGLAGGPDTQYF.

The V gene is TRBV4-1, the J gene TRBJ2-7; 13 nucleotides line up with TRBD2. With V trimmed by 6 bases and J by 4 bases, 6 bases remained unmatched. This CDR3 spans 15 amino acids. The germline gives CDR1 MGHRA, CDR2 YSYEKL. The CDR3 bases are TGCGCCAGCAGGATACGGACTAGCGGGAGTTACGAGCAGTACTTC. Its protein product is CASRIRTSGSYEQYF.